Listed below are T cell receptor beta chains from one sample, sequenced in a study of T cell changes during pregnancy in multiple sclerosis. The table came from immunoSEQ multiplex PCR; TCRdb's copy has only in-frame clones and leaves some out. The sample shows some 36,000 clones, approximately 90% of them seen only once. The sample here was peripheral blood, taken in the second trimester of pregnancy. Source of these receptors: a female donor in good health, enrolled as a control in a pregnancy study. Both conserved end residues are part of each CDR3. The D gene is left open where the match is weak.

TRBV28 | TRBD1 | CASSKVGVGTGYSNQPQHF
TRBV27 | . | CASSLWRSTDTQYF
TRBV2 | TRBD2 | CASRTGLAGGNEQYF
TRBV19 | TRBD1 | CASSAQTGINQPQHF
TRBV14 | . | CASSQPGAGYGYTF
TRBV6-6 | . | CASSYGDGRGQPQHF
TRBV11-2 | . | CASSLRWETDTIYF
TRBV7-8 | TRBD2 | CASSSKRGGPYEQFF
TRBV9 | . | CASSVSGGAGETQYF
TRBV7-8 | TRBD1 | CASSLRRDRGYEQYF
TRBV6-5 | TRBD1 | CASSRQGKTSPLHF
TRBV6-5 | . | CATRGRDTQYF
TRBV19 | . | CASSYRGGSGYTF
TRBV4-3 | TRBD1 | CASSLDRGNGYTF
TRBV4-3 | . | CASSRGWGPYNEQFF
TRBV7-6 | . | CASSLLRETGNTIYF
TRBV5-1 | TRBD1 | CASSLVLTTGGKAGELFF
TRBV19 | . | CASSIAGWTGELFF
TRBV10-3 | . | CAISEEATADGYTF
TRBV29-1 | . | CSVGPRGSNEQFF
TRBV9 | TRBD2 | CASSEGTIPFQETQYF
TRBV27 | . | CASSYQVNYGYTF
TRBV9 | TRBD1 | CASSVAGTGPTGELFF
TRBV9 | . | CASNSNYGYTF
TRBV5-6 | . | CASSPGGPSSGNTIYF
TRBV11-3 | TRBD1 | CASSSYLGQGTGELFF
TRBV7-2 | TRBD2 | CASSLGMLAGAQETQYF
TRBV7-9 | . | CASSSLTGTGELFF
TRBV2 | . | CASNGRGSSYEQYF
TRBV6-5 | . | CASSPGHPYEQYF
TRBV2 | . | CASSEEGRGIQPQHF
TRBV19 | . | CASSISGGNYGYTF
TRBV11-2 | TRBD2 | CASSLASGRNEQYF
TRBV29-1 | . | CSVVRGADEQYF
TRBV5-1 | TRBD1 | CASSPSGTGVQKTSGGMQYF
TRBV10-3 | . | CAISERGEQFF
TRBV29-1 | . | CSVGGIFEQYF
TRBV28 | TRBD1 | CASRFGTAYNEQFF
TRBV4-3 | TRBD2 | CASSPGGLAGTYEQYF
TRBV6-4 | TRBD2 | CASSEGSGGQETQYF
TRBV2 | . | CASRTRSSPEQYF